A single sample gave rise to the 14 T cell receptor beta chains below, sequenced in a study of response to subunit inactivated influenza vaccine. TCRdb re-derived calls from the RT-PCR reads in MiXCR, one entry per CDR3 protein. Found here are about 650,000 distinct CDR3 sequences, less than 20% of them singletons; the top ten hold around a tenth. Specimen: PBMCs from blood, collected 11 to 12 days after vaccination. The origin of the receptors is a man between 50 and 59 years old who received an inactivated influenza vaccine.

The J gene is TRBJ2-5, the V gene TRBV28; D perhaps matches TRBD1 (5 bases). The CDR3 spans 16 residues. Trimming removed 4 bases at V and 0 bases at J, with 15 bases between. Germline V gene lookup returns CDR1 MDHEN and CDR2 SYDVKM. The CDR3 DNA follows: TGTGCCAGCAGTTCGCCTCCAGGGCCGTACCAAGAGACCCAGTACTTC. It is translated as CASSSPPGPYQETQYF. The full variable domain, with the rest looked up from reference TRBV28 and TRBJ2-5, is DVKVTQSSRYLVKRTGEKVFLECVQDMDHENMFWYRQDPGLGLRLIYFSYDVKMKEKGDIPEGYSVSREKKERFSLILESASTNQTSMYLCASSSPPGPYQETQYFGPGTRLLVL.

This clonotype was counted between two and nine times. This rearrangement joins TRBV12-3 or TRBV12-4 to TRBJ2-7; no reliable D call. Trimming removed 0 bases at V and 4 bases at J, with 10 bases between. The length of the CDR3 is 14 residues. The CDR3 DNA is TGTGCCAGCAGTTTAGCGCTAGTCAGTTACGAGCAGTACTTC. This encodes CASSLALVSYEQYF.

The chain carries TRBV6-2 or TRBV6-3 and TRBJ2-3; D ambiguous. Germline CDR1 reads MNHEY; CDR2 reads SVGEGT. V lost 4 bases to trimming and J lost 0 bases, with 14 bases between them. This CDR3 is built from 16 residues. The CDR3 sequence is CASSSPGSPSTDTQYF. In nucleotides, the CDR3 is TGTGCCAGCAGTTCCCCGGGCTCACCTAGCACAGATACGCAGTATTTT.

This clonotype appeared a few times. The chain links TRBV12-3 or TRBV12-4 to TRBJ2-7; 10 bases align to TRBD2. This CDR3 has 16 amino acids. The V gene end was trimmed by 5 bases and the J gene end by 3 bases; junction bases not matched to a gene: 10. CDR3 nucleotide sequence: TGTGCCAGCAGTCCGGGGACTAGCGAAACTCTCTACGAGCAGTACTTC. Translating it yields CASSPGTSETLYEQYF.

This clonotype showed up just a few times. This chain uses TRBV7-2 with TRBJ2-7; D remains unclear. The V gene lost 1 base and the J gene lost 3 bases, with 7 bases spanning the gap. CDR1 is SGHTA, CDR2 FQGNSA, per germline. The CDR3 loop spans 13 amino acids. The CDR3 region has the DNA TGTGCCAGCAGCTTAGTGCAGGACTACGAGCAGTACTTC. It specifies CASSLVQDYEQYF. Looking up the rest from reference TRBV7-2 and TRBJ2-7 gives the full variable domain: GAGVSQSPSNKVTEKGKDVELRCDPISGHTALYWYRQSLGQGLEFLIYFQGNSAPDKSGLPSDRFSAERTGGSVSTLTIQRTQQEDSAVYLCASSLVQDYEQYFGPGTRLTVT.

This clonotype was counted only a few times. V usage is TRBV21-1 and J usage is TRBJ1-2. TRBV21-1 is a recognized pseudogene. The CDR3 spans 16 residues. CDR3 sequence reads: CASSKSGCWDNYGYTF. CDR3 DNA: TGTGCCAGCAGCAAGAGCGGCTGCTGGGATAACTATGGCTACACCTTC.

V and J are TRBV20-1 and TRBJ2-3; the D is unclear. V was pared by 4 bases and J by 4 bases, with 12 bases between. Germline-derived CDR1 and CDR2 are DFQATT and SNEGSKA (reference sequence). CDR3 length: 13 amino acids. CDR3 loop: CSAKVRAADTQYF. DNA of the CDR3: TGCAGTGCTAAAGTTAGGGCCGCAGATACGCAGTATTTT.

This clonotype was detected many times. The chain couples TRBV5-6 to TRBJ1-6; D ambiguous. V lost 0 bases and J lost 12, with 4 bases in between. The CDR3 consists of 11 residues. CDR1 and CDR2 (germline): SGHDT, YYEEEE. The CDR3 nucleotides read TGTGCCAGCAGCTTGGGTGGACCCCTCCACTTT. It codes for CASSLGGPLHF.

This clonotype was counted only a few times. CDR3 loop: CATSRVGTDTQYF. In DNA, the CDR3 is TGTGCCACCAGCAGGGTCGGCACAGATACGCAGTATTTT. V and J are TRBV24-1 and TRBJ2-3, with a weak D call TRBD1 (5 bases). V was cut by 7 bases and J by 1 base, with 8 bases left in between. This CDR3 spans 13 amino acids. Per the germline V gene, CDR1 is KGHDR and CDR2 is SFDVKD.

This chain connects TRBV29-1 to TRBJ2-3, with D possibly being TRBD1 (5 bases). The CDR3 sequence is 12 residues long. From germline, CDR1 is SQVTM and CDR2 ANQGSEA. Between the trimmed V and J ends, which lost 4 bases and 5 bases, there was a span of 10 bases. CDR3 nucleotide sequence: TGCAGCGTTGGCGTAACAGGAGATACGCAGTATTTT. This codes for CSVGVTGDTQYF.

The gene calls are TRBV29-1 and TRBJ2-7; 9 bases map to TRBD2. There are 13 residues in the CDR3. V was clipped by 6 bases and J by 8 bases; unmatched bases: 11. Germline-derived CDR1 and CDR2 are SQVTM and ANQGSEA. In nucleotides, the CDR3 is TGCAGCGTGCTATTGATAGCGGGGGATCAGCAGTACTTC. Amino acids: CSVLLIAGDQQYF.

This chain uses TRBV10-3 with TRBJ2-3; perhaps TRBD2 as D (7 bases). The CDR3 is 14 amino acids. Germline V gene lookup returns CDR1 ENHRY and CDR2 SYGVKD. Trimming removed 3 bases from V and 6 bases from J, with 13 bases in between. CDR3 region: CAISDHREGDTQYF. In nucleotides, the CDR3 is TGTGCCATCAGTGACCACAGGGAGGGTGATACGCAGTATTTT.

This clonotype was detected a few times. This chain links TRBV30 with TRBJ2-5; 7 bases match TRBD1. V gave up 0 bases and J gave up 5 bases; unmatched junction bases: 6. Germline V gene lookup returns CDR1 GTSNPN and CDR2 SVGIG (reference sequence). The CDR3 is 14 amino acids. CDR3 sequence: CAWSVTGLLETQYF. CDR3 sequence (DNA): TGTGCCTGGAGTGTGACAGGGTTGCTGGAGACCCAGTACTTC.

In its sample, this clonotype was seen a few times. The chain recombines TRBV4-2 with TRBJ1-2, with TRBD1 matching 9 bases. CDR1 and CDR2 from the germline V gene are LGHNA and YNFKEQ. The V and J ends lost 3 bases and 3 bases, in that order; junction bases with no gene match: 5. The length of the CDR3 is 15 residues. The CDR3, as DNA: TGTGCCAGCAGCCAGCCGGACAGGGGTGACTATGGCTACACCTTC. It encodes CASSQPDRGDYGYTF.